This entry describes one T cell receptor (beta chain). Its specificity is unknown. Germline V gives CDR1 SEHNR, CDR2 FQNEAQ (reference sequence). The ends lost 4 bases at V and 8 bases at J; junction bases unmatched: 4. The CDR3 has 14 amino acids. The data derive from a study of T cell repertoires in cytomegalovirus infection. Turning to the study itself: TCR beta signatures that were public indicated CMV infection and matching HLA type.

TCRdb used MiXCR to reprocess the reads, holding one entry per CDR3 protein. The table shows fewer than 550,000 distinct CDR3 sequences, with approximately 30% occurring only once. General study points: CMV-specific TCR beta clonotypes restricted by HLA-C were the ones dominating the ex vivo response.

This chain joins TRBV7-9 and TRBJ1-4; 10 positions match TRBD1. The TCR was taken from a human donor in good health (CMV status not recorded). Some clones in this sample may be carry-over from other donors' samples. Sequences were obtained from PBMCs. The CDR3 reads CASSSTGGLEKLFF. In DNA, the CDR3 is TGTGCCAGCAGCTCGACAGGGGGCCTGGAAAAACTGTTTTTT. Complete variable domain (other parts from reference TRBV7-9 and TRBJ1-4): DTGVSQNPRHKITKRGQNVTFRCDPISEHNRLYWYRQTLGQGPEFLTYFQNEAQLEKSRLLSDRFSAERPKGSFSTLEIQRTEQGDSAMYLCASSSTGGLEKLFFGSGTQLSVL.